These 5 T cell receptor beta chains came from one sample sequenced in a study of T cell responses to AZD1222 COVID-19 vaccine. Assay: immunoSEQ multiplex PCR; the TCRdb copy retains only in-frame clones and omits some. The sample holds nearly 110,000 clones, around 90% seen once. Sequenced material: peripheral blood, taken on day 0 of AZD1222 vaccination. All receptors derive from an adult in good health.

The chain employs TRBV7-2 and TRBJ2-1; either TRBD1 or TRBD2 may fit D (5 bases each). CDR3 length: 16 residues. V was pared by 8 bases and J by 7 bases, with 24 bases between. The germline V gene encodes CDR1 SGHTA and CDR2 FQGNSA. The DNA for the CDR3 is TGTGCCAGCGGGAATGGGGACGCATTGGTGTCGAATGAGCAGTTCTTC. Its translation: CASGNGDALVSNEQFF.

This sequence joins TRBV6-2 or TRBV6-3 and TRBJ1-2; D is undetermined. The CDR3 length is 16 residues. V dropped 0 bases and J dropped 3 bases, with 14 bases sitting between them. Germline loops: CDR1 MNHEY, CDR2 SVGEGT. The chain's CDR3 is CASSYSPAELHYGYTF. In DNA, the CDR3 is TGTGCCAGCAGTTACTCTCCGGCCGAGCTGCACTATGGCTACACCTTC.

The chain links TRBV15 to TRBJ1-4; no clear D gene. Trimming took off 3 bases at V and 0 bases at J, with 8 bases between the two ends. This CDR3 comprises 15 residues. CDR1 and CDR2 from the germline V gene are LNHNV and YYDKDF (reference sequence). CDR3 protein: CATSSSRTTNEKLFF. CDR3 coding DNA: TGTGCCACCAGCAGTAGCAGGACAACTAATGAAAAACTGTTTTTT.

This clone was counted between two and nine times. The V call is TRBV7-2, the J call TRBJ1-5, with TRBD1 as a possible D gene (5 bases). The germline V gene encodes CDR1 SGHTA and CDR2 FQGNSA. Trimming left V 6 bases short and J 3 bases short, with 12 bases between. The CDR3 has 14 residues. Written as DNA, the CDR3 is TGTGCCAGCAGTTTTACAGGTTTCAATCAGCCCCAGCATTTT. It translates to CASSFTGFNQPQHF.

This chain links TRBV12-3 or TRBV12-4 with TRBJ1-2; the match to TRBD1 covers 8 bases. J lost 4 bases, V lost 7 bases, and 5 bases had no gene match. The CDR3 totals 13 residues. In nucleotides, the CDR3 is TGTGCCAGCATCAGGGGGCCCATCTATGGCTACACCTTC. Translation: CASIRGPIYGYTF.